Listed here is a single T cell receptor (beta chain). The data stem from a study of blood T cell repertoires in COVID-19. Germline-derived CDR1 and CDR2 are SGHAT and FQNNGV. The CDR3 length is 13 residues. V gave up 5 bases and J gave up 4 bases, with 11 bases separating them. Some clones are missing from TCRdb's copy, which holds only in-frame ones; the method was immunoSEQ multiplex PCR. This sample has roughly 250,000 clones; approximately 86% occur once, and the top ten carry just over 7%. This TCR was sampled from a man in his 60s who had recovered from COVID-19. The material sequenced was peripheral blood. The chain joins TRBV11-2 to TRBJ1-1; D perhaps matches TRBD1 (5 bases). CDR3 bases: TGTGCCAGCAGCGCCAGGGAACGCACTGAAGCTTTCTTT. Its protein is CASSARERTEAFF.